This entry is about one T cell receptor (beta chain). The entry originates in a study of cytomegalovirus exposure and HLA in healthy donors. A multiplex PCR was run with 60 Vbeta primers and 13 Jbeta primers. Some clones are missing from TCRdb's copy, which holds only in-frame ones; the method was immunoSEQ multiplex PCR. The sample includes 85,000 to 130,000 clones, 80% to 90% seen only once; the top ten take 1.5% to 2%. This receptor was taken from a man aged 50 to 59 in good health and CMV-seronegative. The sequenced material came from PBMCs.

The CDR3 spells CASERATSENTEAFF. CDR3 DNA sequence: TGTGCCAGCGAGAGGGCAACAAGCGAGAACACTGAAGCTTTCTTT. V usage is TRBV6-1 and J usage is TRBJ1-1, with D unresolved. Between the trimmed V and J ends, which lost 8 bases and 1 base, there was a span of 17 bases. This CDR3 has 15 amino acids. The germline CDR1 and CDR2 sequences are MNHNS and SASEGT.